This T cell receptor beta chain was obtained from a study of T-cell reconstitution after alpha-beta-depleted transplantation in children (TCRdb year 2016). The study in broad terms: The study quantitatively tracked T-cell immune reconstitution after TCRalphabeta/CD19-depleted allogeneic hematopoietic cell transplantation in children using TCR repertoire profiling.

The method behind the library was PCR. Sequencing was carried out with an Illumina HiSeq 2500. To normalize quantification of the TCRbeta repertoire, the TCR libraries were built with molecular barcoding that relied on unique molecular identifiers. TCRdb itself trimmed the public reads at Q25 with fastp, ran MiXCR and retained productive beta chains. A single entry per CDR3 protein holds the most common genes and DNA from its merged rows. A total of about 400,000 distinct CDR3 sequences appear in this sample, roughly 22% of them only once. Approximately 3.8% of the sample is in the top ten clones. In the case of this clonotype: No antigen is known for it. Per-base qualities were not stored, and no clone one base away is much larger.

The V end gives up 3 bases and the J end 12 bases, leaving 11 bases in the junction not matched to a gene. Spanning cysteine to phenylalanine, the CDR3 consists of 14 amino acids. The only DNA kept is the CDR3, 42 bases in frame from the first base. From a lookup of the germline V gene, CDR1 and CDR2 are LGHNA and YNFKEQ. This sequence uses TRBV4-2 and TRBJ2-1, with 7 central nucleotides matching TRBD2. This sample comprised PBMCs from the stem cell graft donor, obtained from the stem cell graft. This clonotype was sampled from a human donor who donated a stem cell graft to a child with acute myeloid leukemia. CDR3 protein: CASSQDQKRERQFF. The DNA sequence follows: TGTGCCAGCAGCCAGGACCAGAAGCGGGAACGGCAGTTCTTC.